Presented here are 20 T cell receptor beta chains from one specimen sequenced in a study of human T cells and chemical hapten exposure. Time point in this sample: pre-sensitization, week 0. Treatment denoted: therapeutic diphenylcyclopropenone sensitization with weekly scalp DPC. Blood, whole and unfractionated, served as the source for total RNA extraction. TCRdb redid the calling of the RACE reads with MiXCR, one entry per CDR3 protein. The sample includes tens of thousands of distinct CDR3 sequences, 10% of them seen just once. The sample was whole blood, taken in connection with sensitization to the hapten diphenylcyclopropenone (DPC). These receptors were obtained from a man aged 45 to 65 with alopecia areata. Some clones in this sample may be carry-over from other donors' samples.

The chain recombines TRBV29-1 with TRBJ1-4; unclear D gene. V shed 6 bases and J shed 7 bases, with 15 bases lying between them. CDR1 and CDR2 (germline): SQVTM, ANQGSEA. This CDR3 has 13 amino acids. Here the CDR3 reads CSVDPEYGEKLFF. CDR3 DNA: TGCAGCGTAGACCCGGAGTACGGTGAAAAACTGTTTTTT.

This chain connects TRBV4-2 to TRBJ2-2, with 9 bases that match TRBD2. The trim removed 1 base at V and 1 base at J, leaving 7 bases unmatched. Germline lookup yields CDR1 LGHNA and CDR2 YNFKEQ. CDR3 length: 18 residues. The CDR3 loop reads CASSQVGVSGRNTGELFF. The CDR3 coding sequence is TGTGCCAGCAGCCAAGTTGGGGTTAGCGGGAGGAACACCGGGGAGCTGTTTTTT.

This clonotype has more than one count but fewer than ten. Here the CDR3 DNA reads TGTGCCAGCTCACTACTCCGGACTAGCGGAACCACAGATACGCAGTATTTT. Residues: CASSLLRTSGTTDTQYF. This chain uses TRBV18 with TRBJ2-3; 10 positions agree with TRBD2. CDR1 KGHSH and CDR2 LQKENI come from the germline V gene. CDR3 size: 17 residues. With V trimmed by 4 bases and J by 2 bases, 9 bases remained unmatched.

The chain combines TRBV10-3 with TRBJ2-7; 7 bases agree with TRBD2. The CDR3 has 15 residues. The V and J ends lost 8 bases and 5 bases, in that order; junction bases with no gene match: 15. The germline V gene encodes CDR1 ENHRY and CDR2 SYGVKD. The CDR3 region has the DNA TGTGCCATCTCTCAGACTAGCTGGATTTCCGACGAGCAGTACTTC. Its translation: CAISQTSWISDEQYF.

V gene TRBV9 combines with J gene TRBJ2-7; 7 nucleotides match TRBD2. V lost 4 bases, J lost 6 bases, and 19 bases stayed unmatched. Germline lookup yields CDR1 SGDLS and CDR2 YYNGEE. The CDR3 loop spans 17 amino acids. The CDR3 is CASSTSSGGPGLGEQYF. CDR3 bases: TGTGCCAGCAGCACATCTAGCGGAGGGCCCGGATTGGGCGAGCAGTACTTC.

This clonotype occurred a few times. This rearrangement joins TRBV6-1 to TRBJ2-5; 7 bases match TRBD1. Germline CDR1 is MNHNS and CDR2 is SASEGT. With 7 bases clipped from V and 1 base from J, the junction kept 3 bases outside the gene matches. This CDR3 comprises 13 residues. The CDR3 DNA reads TGTGCCAGCAAGAGGGACAGCCAAGAGACCCAGTACTTC. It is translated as CASKRDSQETQYF.

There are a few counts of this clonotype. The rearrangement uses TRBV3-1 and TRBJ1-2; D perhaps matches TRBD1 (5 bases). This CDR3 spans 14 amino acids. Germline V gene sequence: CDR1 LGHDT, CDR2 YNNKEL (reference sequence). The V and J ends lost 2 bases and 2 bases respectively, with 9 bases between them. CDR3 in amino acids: CASSQMTANYGYTF. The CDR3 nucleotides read TGTGCCAGCAGCCAAATGACAGCCAACTATGGCTACACCTTC.

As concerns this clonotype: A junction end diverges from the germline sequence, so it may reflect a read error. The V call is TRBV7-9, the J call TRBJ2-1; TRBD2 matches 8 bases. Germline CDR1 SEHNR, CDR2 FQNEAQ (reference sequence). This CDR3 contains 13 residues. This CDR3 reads CASSLDYPAGVLF. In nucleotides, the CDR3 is TGTGCCAGCAGCTTAGATTACCCAGCGGGAGTTCTCTTC.

CDR3: CASSRSGFEVDTQYF. CDR3 DNA sequence: TGTGCCAGCAGCCGTAGCGGTTTCGAGGTAGATACGCAGTATTTT. The genes are TRBV3-1 and TRBJ2-3; D perhaps matches TRBD2 (6 bases). V was shortened by 4 bases and J by 5 bases, with 16 bases between the two germline ends. CDR3 size: 15 residues. Germline CDR1 is LGHDT and CDR2 is YNNKEL (reference sequence).

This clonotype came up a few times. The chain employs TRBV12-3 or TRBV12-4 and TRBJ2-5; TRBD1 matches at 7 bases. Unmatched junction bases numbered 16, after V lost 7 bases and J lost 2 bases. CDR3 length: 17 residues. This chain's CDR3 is CASTPGFEGTVQETQYF. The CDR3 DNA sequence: TGTGCCAGCACCCCTGGGTTCGAGGGGACAGTACAAGAGACCCAGTACTTC.

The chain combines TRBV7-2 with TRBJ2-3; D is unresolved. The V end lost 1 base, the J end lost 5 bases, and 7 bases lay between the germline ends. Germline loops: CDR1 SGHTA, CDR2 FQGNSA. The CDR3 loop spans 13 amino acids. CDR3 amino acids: CASSLDVKDTQYF. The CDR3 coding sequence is TGTGCCAGCAGCTTAGATGTGAAAGATACGCAGTATTTT.

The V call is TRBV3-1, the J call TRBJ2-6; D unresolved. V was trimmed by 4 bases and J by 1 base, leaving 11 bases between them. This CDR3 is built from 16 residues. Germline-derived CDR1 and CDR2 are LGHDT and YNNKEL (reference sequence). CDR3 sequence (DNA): TGTGCCAGCAGCCCCCGACTGATATCTGGGGCCAACGTCCTGACTTTC. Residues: CASSPRLISGANVLTF.

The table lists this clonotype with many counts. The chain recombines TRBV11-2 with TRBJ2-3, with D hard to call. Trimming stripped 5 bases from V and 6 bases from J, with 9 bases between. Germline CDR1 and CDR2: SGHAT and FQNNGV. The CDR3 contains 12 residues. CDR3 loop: CASSPNYDTQYF. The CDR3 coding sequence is TGTGCCAGCAGCCCCAACTACGATACGCAGTATTTT.

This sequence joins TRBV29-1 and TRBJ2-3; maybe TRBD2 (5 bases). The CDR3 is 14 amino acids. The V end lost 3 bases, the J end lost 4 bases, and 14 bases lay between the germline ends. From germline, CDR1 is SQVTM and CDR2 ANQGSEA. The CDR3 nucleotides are TGCAGCGTTGAGACTATCAATATCGCAGATACGCAGTATTTT. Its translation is CSVETINIADTQYF.

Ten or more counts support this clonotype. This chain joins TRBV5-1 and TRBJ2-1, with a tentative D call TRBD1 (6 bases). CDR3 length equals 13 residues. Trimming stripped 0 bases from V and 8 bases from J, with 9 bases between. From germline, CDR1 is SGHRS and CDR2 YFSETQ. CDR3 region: CASSLGGLDEQFF. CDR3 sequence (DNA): TGCGCCAGCAGCTTGGGGGGGCTAGATGAGCAGTTCTTC.

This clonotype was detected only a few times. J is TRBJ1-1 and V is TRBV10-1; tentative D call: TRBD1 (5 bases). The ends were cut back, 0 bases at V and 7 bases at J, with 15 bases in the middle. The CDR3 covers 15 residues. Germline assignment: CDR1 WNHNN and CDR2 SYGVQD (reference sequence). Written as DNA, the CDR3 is TGCGCCAGCAGTGAGTCGACGGCCGGTGGGGGTGAAGCTTTCTTT. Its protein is CASSESTAGGGEAFF.

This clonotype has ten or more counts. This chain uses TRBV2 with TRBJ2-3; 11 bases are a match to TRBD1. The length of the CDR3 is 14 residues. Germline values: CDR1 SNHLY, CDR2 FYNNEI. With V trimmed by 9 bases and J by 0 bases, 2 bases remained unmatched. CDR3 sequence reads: CARGTGGSTDTQYF. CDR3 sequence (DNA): TGTGCCAGGGGGACAGGGGGAAGCACAGATACGCAGTATTTT.

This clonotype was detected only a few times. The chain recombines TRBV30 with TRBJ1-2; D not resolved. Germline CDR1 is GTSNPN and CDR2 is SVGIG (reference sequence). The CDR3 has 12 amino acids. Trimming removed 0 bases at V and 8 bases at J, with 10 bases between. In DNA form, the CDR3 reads TGTGCCTGGAGTGTTAAGGGCTTCGGCTACACCTTC. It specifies CAWSVKGFGYTF.

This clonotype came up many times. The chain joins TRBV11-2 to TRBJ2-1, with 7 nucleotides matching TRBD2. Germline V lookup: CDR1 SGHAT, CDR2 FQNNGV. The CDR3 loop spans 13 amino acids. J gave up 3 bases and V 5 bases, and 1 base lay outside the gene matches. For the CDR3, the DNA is TGTGCCAGCAGCGTAGCGGGCTACAATGAGCAGTTCTTC. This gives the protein CASSVAGYNEQFF. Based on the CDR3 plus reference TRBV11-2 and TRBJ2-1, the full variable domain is EAGVAQSPRYKIIEKRQSVAFWCNPISGHATLYWYQQILGQGPKLLIQFQNNGVVDDSQLPKDRFSAERLKGVDSTLKIQPAKLEDSAVYLCASSVAGYNEQFFGPGTRLTVL.

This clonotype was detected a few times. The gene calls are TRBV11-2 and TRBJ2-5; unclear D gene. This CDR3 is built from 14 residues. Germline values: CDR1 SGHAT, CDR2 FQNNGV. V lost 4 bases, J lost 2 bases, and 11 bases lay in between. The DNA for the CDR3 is TGTGCCAGCAGCTCGGTCCGGTGGCAAGAGACCCAGTACTTC. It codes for CASSSVRWQETQYF.